One and the same sample provided the 6 T cell receptor beta chains below, sequenced in a study of blood T cell repertoires in COVID-19. Profiling relied on immunoSEQ multiplex PCR, and the TCRdb table lists in-frame clones only, not all of them. The sample lists about 83,000 clones; 65% to 80% were seen once. The specimen was peripheral blood. These receptors all stem from an elderly woman with active or convalescent COVID-19.

V is TRBV18 and J is TRBJ1-4; 9 bases map to TRBD1. This CDR3 contains 15 residues. J gave up 8 bases and V 3 bases, and 7 bases lay outside the gene matches. Germline V CDR1 and CDR2: KGHSH, LQKENI. The CDR3 DNA follows: TGTGCCAGCTCACCGCGAGGGACAGGGAGAGAAAAACTGTTTTTT. This gives the protein CASSPRGTGREKLFF.

This chain connects TRBV9 to TRBJ1-2; 7 bases match TRBD1. This CDR3 contains 15 residues. Germline V gives CDR1 SGDLS, CDR2 YYNGEE. The junction had 8 bases not matched to a gene; V was cut back by 0 bases and J by 6 bases. CDR3 residues: CASSVDMTGSHGYTF. CDR3 in DNA: TGTGCCAGCAGCGTAGATATGACAGGGAGCCATGGCTACACCTTC.

The chain employs TRBV19 and TRBJ2-3; weak D call: TRBD1 (5 bases). Trimming stripped 3 bases from V and 5 bases from J, with 9 bases between. The germline CDR1 and CDR2 sequences are LNHDA and SQIVND (reference sequence). CDR3 size: 13 residues. CDR3 protein: CASSIGALDTQYF. CDR3 DNA: TGTGCCAGTAGTATTGGGGCTTTAGATACGCAGTATTTT.

The chain couples TRBV7-2 to TRBJ2-3, with 7 bases fitting TRBD1. CDR1 is SGHTA, CDR2 FQGNSA, per germline. This CDR3 spans 14 amino acids. V was pared by 3 bases and J by 2 bases, with 2 bases of the junction left unmatched. CDR3 sequence: CASSLGQNTDTQYF. The DNA for the CDR3 is TGTGCCAGCAGCTTGGGACAGAACACAGATACGCAGTATTTT.

This clone has just one count. The chain is built from TRBV24-1 and TRBJ1-4; 9 nucleotides match TRBD1. The germline V gene encodes CDR1 KGHDR and CDR2 SFDVKD. The CDR3 totals 16 residues. V was pared by 7 bases and J by 6 bases, with 11 bases of the junction left unmatched. CDR3 residues: CATSEPTGGDDEKLFF. Written as DNA, the CDR3 is TGTGCCACCAGCGAACCAACAGGGGGCGACGATGAAAAACTGTTTTTT.

This clone was counted a few times. The chain recombines TRBV5-4 with TRBJ2-2; no clear D gene. CDR1 is SGHNT and CDR2 is YYREEE in the germline V gene (reference sequence). V lost 0 bases and J 1 base, leaving 4 bases between the germline ends. The CDR3 contains 14 residues. CDR3 amino acids: CASSLGQNTGELFF. The CDR3 coding sequence is TGTGCCAGCAGCTTGGGACAGAACACCGGGGAGCTGTTTTTT.